The present T cell receptor beta chain was sequenced within a study of blood T cell repertoires in COVID-19. On the study more broadly: The cDNA or gDNA used as material had been derived from T cells, B-cell-depleted T cells, or PBMCs.

Germline V lookup: CDR1 LNHNV, CDR2 YYDKDF (reference sequence). The germline V and J ends were trimmed by 0 bases and 0 bases, with 8 bases remaining between them. The CDR3 is 15 residues long. TCRdb's table, derived via immunoSEQ multiplex PCR, lists solely in-frame clones and lacks some. This sample has roughly 84,000 clones, with 70% to 85% found just once. V is TRBV15 and J is TRBJ1-1; the D gene is possibly TRBD1 (6 bases). The sequence came from a woman aged 45-65 years with acute or convalescent COVID-19. The specimen was peripheral blood. CDR3 sequence reads: CATSRDRGLNTEAFF. As DNA, the CDR3 is TGTGCCACCAGCAGAGACAGGGGCCTGAACACTGAAGCTTTCTTT.